The present entry profiles one TCR beta chain with its context. This clone was found once. Its specific antigen is unknown. A junction boundary mismatches the germline segment, possibly from a read error. The CDR3 contains 19 residues, cysteine and phenylalanine counted. Only CDR3 DNA remains: 57 bases, in frame from the first base. Taken from the germline V gene, the CDR1 and CDR2 loops are SGHAT and FQNNGV. The data stem from a study of metastatic and nonmetastatic thyroid tumors (dated by TCRdb to about 2020). In the study overall: Repertoires were compared across peripheral blood and tumor or nodule tissue samples from malignant and benign thyroid patients.

The investigation overall reported the following: In both blood and tumor samples, TCR beta diversity was reported to be significantly higher in malignant tumors than in benign nodules.

No treatment had been received by any patient before thyroid surgery. Using T-cell receptor beta sequencing, the researchers looked back retrospectively at clinical samples from patients, gathered between about 2011 and 2019. Libraries were constructed by PCR. Sequencing relied on an Illumina HiSeq 4000. High-throughput sequencing was used to profile the TCR beta-chain CDR3 region of every patient. The authors processed their data as follows. Drawing on CDR3 differences between clinicopathological groups, the researchers built a classifier meant to tell apart patients with distant-metastatic papillary thyroid cancer. The Shannon index was used to assess repertoire diversity, and the Morisita-Horn index was used to assess tumor-blood repertoire similarity. TCRdb took the public reads, trimmed them with fastp at Q25, ran MiXCR for clone calling and kept in-frame beta chains. TCRdb assigned the V and J calls; the authors' analysis was not used. In this sample the table shows about 41,000 clones, roughly 11% of which occur a single time. Around a quarter of the sample comes from the top ten.

The sequence joins TRBV11-2 to TRBJ2-6; 12 bases in between match TRBD2. This clonotype was sampled from a female donor with papillary thyroid cancer or a benign thyroid nodule (not recorded which). Some clones in this sample may be carry-over from other donors' samples. The source material was blood. The nucleotide sequence is given as TGTGCCAGCAGCTTCTGGACTAGCGGGGAATCTACTGGGGCCAACGTCGTGACTTTC. Its coded protein is CASSFWTSGESTGANVVTF.